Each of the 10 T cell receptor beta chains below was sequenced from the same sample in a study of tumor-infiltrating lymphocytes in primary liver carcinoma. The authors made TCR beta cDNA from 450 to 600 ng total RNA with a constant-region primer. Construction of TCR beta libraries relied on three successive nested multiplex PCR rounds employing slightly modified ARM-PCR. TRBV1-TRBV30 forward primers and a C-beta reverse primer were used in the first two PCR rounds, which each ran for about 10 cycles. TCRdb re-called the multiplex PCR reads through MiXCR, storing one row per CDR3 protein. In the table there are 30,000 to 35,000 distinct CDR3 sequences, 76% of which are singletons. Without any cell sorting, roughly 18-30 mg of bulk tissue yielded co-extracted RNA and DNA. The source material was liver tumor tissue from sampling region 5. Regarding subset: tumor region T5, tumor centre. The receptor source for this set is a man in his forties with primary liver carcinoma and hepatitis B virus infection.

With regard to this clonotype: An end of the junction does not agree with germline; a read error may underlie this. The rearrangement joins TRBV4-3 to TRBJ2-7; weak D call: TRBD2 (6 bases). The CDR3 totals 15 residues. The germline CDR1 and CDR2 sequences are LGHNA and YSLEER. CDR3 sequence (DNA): TGCGCCAGCAGTCAAGATCGGGAGACTCCCTACGGGAAGTACTTC. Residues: CASSQDRETPYGKYF.

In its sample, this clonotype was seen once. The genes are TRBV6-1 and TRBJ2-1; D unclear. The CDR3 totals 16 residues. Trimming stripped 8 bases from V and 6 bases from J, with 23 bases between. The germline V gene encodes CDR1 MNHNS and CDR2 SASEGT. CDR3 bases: TGTGCCAGCCGTCCCCCCGGACCAGCAGCCTGCAATGAGCAGTTCTTC. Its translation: CASRPPGPAACNEQFF.

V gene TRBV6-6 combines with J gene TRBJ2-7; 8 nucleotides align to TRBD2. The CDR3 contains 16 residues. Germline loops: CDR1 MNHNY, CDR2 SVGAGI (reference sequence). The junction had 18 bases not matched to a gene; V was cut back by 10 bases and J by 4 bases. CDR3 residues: CANRHGVGTSVYEQYF. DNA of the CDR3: TGTGCCAACAGACATGGCGTTGGGACTAGTGTGTACGAGCAGTACTTC.

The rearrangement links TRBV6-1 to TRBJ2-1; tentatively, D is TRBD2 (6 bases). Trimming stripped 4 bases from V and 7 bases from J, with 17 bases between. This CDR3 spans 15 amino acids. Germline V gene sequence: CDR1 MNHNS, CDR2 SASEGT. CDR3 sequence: CASSVGTGGYNEQFF. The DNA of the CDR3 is TGTGCCAGCAGTGTCGGGACTGGGGGGTATAATGAGCAGTTCTTC.

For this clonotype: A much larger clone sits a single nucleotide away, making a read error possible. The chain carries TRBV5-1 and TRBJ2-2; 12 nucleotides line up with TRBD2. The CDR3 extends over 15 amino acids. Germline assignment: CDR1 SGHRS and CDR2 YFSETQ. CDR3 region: CAGSLTSGSTGELFF. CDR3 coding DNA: TGCGCCGGCAGCCTGACTAGCGGGAGCACCGGGGAGCTGTTTTTT. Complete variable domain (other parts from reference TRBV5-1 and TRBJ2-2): KAGVTQTPRYLIKTRGQQVTLSCSPISGHRSVSWYQQTPGQGLQFLFEYFSETQRNKGNFPGRFSGRQFSNSRSEMNVSTLELGDSALYLCAGSLTSGSTGELFFGEGSRLTVL.

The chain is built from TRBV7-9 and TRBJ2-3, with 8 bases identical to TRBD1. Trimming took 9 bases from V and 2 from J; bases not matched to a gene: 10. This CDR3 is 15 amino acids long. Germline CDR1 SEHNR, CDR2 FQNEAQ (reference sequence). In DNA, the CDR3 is TGTGCCAGTAGCCTAAGACAGGGGACCACAGATACGCAGTATTTT. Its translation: CASSLRQGTTDTQYF.

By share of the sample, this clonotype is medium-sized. For the CDR3, the DNA is TGTGCCAGCACCGCGCAGACCGATGAGCAGTTCTTC. Its protein product is CASTAQTDEQFF. The chain joins TRBV6-6 to TRBJ2-1; D uncertain. CDR3 length: 12 residues. Deletions cut 7 bases from V and 8 bases from J, with 12 bases between. The V gene's germline CDR1 is MNHNY and CDR2 SVGAGI (reference sequence).

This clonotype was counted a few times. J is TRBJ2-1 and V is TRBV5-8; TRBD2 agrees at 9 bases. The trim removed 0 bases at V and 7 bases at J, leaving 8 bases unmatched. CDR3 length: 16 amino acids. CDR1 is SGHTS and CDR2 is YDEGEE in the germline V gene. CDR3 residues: CASSLGLAGAKNEQFF. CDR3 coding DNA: TGTGCCAGCAGCTTGGGATTAGCGGGAGCGAAGAATGAGCAGTTCTTC.

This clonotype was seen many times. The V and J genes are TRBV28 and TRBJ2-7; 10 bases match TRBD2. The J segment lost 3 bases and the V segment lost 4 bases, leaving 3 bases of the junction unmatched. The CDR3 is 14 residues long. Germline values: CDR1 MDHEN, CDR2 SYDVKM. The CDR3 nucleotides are TGTGCCAGCAGTTACCTAGCGGGAGACTACGAGCAGTACTTC. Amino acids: CASSYLAGDYEQYF.

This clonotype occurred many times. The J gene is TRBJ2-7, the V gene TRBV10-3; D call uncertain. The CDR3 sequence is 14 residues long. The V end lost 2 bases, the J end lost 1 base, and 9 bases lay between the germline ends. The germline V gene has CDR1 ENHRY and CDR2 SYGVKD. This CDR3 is CAISEPRASYEQYF. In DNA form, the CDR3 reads TGTGCCATCAGTGAGCCTAGAGCTTCCTACGAGCAGTACTTC.